Below, one TCR beta chain is given with its context. An end of the junction differs from the germline gene, which may be a read error. The study recruited people aged roughly 18 to 100 years across about 25 US areas. Clinical histories supplied by participants themselves formed the basis of cohort assignment. All recovered Cohort 3 donors got two negative PCRs, got clearance, or saw symptom resolution. These data are taken from a study of blood T cell repertoires in COVID-19. Under the authors' procedure: The authors estimated nucleated cell counts from reference gene primer amplification. Measured with immunoSEQ multiplex PCR; TCRdb has only the in-frame clones, and not every one. That table furnishes V, J and clone size, whereas the DNA furnished D and trimming. The sample includes approximately 170,000 clones, roughly 88% of them seen just once. Germline V gene data show CDR1 as SSHAT and CDR2 as FNYEAQ (reference sequence). The CDR3 is made up of 15 amino acids.

This clonotype was sampled from a woman between 18 and 30 years old who had recovered from COVID-19. The sequenced sample consisted of PBMCs or T cells enriched from blood (not recorded which). The chain is built from TRBV7-7 and TRBJ2-7; 12 positions agree with TRBD2. The CDR3 region has the DNA TGTGCTAGCAGCTCCCTAGCGGGAGGGGCCTACGAGCAGTACTTC. Its translation: CASSSLAGGAYEQYF.